This T cell receptor (beta chain) is from a study of CD4+ T cells in melanoma. The assay was immunoSEQ multiplex PCR, and TCRdb's table has in-frame clones only and misses some. The table records some 110,000 clones, about 90% of them present only once. The CDR3 covers 14 residues. Per the germline V gene, CDR1 is SQVTM and CDR2 is ANQGSEA. V was cut by 7 bases and J by 2 bases, with 15 bases left in between. The chain links TRBV29-1 to TRBJ2-1, with D unclear. Sequenced sample: peripheral blood. The receptor's source is a human donor with melanoma. CDR3 DNA sequence: TGCAGCGGATTAAGTGGTTTGGCCTACAATGAGCAGTTCTTC. The encoded protein is CSGLSGLAYNEQFF.